The 20 T cell receptor beta chains below were found in one sample sequenced in a study of shared clonotypes between healthy human individuals. The method was immunoSEQ multiplex PCR; TCRdb's version includes in-frame clones alone and lacks a portion of them. Here the sample spans around 1,100,000 clones, approximately 80% being singletons. Sequences were obtained from memory CD4+ T cells from PBMCs. The subset: CD45RA-negative fraction. The receptors shown here come from a man aged 18 to 30 in good health. Some clones in this sample may be carry-over from other donors' samples.

This clone was counted only a few times. The chain couples TRBV4-2 to TRBJ2-7; TRBD1 agrees at 9 bases. J was trimmed by 2 bases and V by 0 bases; bases with no gene match: 14. The CDR3 totals 19 residues. Looked up from germline, CDR1 is LGHNA and CDR2 is YNFKEQ. For the CDR3, the DNA is TGTGCCAGCAGCCAAGAAAGATACGGACAGGGGATGGGGCCCTACGAGCAGTACTTC. Encoded protein: CASSQERYGQGMGPYEQYF.

The J gene is TRBJ2-5, the V gene TRBV4-1; possibly TRBD1 or TRBD2 for D (6 bases each). There are 14 residues in the CDR3. Trimming left V 1 base short and J 5 bases short, with 11 bases between. The germline V gene has CDR1 MGHRA and CDR2 YSYEKL. The CDR3 loop reads CASSQGVGGETQYF. The CDR3 bases are TGCGCCAGCAGCCAAGGTGTGGGGGGCGAGACCCAGTACTTC.

The chain is built from TRBV2 and TRBJ1-2; D is possibly TRBD1 (6 bases). V gave up 9 bases and J gave up 0 bases, with 11 bases separating them. The CDR3 contains 13 residues. Germline values: CDR1 SNHLY, CDR2 FYNNEI. The CDR3 DNA reads TGTGCCAGTCGACAGGAAACTAACTATGGCTACACCTTC. As protein: CASRQETNYGYTF.

This rearrangement joins TRBV5-1 to TRBJ1-4; no reliable D call. CDR3 length equals 15 residues. The V end was cut by 7 bases, the J end by 6 bases, with 19 bases between. Germline V gene lookup returns CDR1 SGHRS and CDR2 YFSETQ. The DNA for the CDR3 is TGCGCCAGCGCTCCATCTATCCCTCGGGATGAAAAACTGTTTTTT. Protein: CASAPSIPRDEKLFF.

The chain employs TRBV6-1 and TRBJ2-7; a weak D match, TRBD1 (5 bases). Trimming stripped 6 bases from V and 6 bases from J, with 15 bases between. Germline loops: CDR1 MNHNS, CDR2 SASEGT. The CDR3 has 13 amino acids. CDR3 in amino acids: CASRGNQGSEQYF. In DNA, the CDR3 is TGTGCCAGCAGGGGAAATCAGGGCTCCGAGCAGTACTTC.

This chain uses TRBV5-4 with TRBJ2-3; 12 bases align to TRBD2. V shed 4 bases and J 1 base; nucleotides not matched to a gene: 7. Per the germline V gene, CDR1 is SGHNT and CDR2 is YYREEE (reference sequence). CDR3 length equals 17 residues. The CDR3 nucleotides read TGTGCCAGCAGCAGGACTAGCGGGAAAGTTCGCACAGATACGCAGTATTTT. Translation: CASSRTSGKVRTDTQYF.

This clone was observed a single time. The genes are TRBV5-1 and TRBJ1-4; TRBD1 might be the D (6 bases). V was shortened by 4 bases and J by 8 bases, with 21 bases between the two germline ends. The CDR3 runs to 16 residues. Germline-derived CDR1 and CDR2 are SGHRS and YFSETQ. CDR3 residues: CASSPGVQGRREKLFF. The CDR3 DNA is TGCGCCAGCAGCCCGGGGGTCCAGGGGCGAAGAGAAAAACTGTTTTTT.

The chain employs TRBV7-2 and TRBJ2-7; TRBD2 agrees at 7 bases. Germline-derived CDR1 and CDR2 are SGHTA and FQGNSA. J was trimmed by 3 bases and V by 4 bases; bases with no gene match: 9. This CDR3 has 15 residues. This CDR3 is CASSSSGTNNYEQYF. CDR3 DNA sequence: TGTGCCAGCAGCTCTTCCGGGACTAACAACTACGAGCAGTACTTC.

In DNA form, the CDR3 reads TGTGCCAGCAGCCAACCGGGGAGATCCGTGAACACTGAAGCTTTCTTT. Translated, it gives CASSQPGRSVNTEAFF. This chain joins TRBV14 and TRBJ1-1, with unresolved D. The CDR3 extends over 16 amino acids. V was trimmed by 2 bases and J by 0 bases, leaving 13 bases between them. The V gene's germline CDR1 is SGHDN and CDR2 FVKESK.

A remark on this clone: Different DNA sequences within this sample yield the same CDR3. The rearrangement links TRBV27 to TRBJ1-1; D uncertain. The CDR3 sequence is 13 residues long. The ends were cut back, 3 bases at V and 4 bases at J, with 9 bases in the middle. Germline values: CDR1 MNHEY, CDR2 SMNVEV (reference sequence). CDR3 coding DNA: TGTGCCAGCAGTTTGGACCGGGGCACTGAAGCTTTCTTT. This encodes CASSLDRGTEAFF.

The chain has TRBV2 and TRBJ1-2, with D possibly matching TRBD1 (5 bases). There are 14 residues in the CDR3. V lost 8 bases, J lost 4 bases, and 17 bases lay in between. Germline V lookup: CDR1 SNHLY, CDR2 FYNNEI. The CDR3 sequence is CASRNQGVSYGYTF. CDR3 sequence (DNA): TGTGCCAGCCGTAACCAGGGAGTTTCCTATGGCTACACCTTC.

In this sample, this clone turned up a few times. CDR3 nucleotide sequence: TGCGCCAGCAGCTTGGAAGAGAGCGGGAGGTCCTACAATGAGCAGTTCTTC. It translates to CASSLEESGRSYNEQFF. V is TRBV5-1 and J is TRBJ2-1; 9 nucleotides line up with TRBD2. The CDR3 is made up of 17 amino acids. V lost 0 bases to trimming and J lost 1 base; unmatched junction nucleotides: 5. Germline values: CDR1 SGHRS, CDR2 YFSETQ.

V usage is TRBV5-1 and J usage is TRBJ2-3, with D possibly matching TRBD1 (5 bases). This CDR3 is 16 amino acids long. V lost 6 bases to trimming and J lost 0 bases, with 17 bases between them. Germline V lookup: CDR1 SGHRS, CDR2 YFSETQ. Here the CDR3 reads CASTFGPTGSTDTQYF. The CDR3 bases are TGCGCCAGCACCTTTGGCCCTACAGGAAGCACAGATACGCAGTATTTT.

J is TRBJ1-5 and V is TRBV5-6; D may be TRBD1 (5 bases). V was pared by 0 bases and J by 4 bases, with 17 bases between. Germline values: CDR1 SGHDT, CDR2 YYEEEE. The CDR3 spans 17 residues. In DNA, the CDR3 is TGTGCCAGCAGCTTGGCCGGTACGGGCGGGGGAAATCAGCCCCAGCATTTT. Encoded protein: CASSLAGTGGGNQPQHF.

A few counts support this clone. CDR3 sequence: CASSVTVNTEAFF. For the CDR3, the DNA is TGCGCCAGCAGCGTTACAGTGAACACTGAAGCTTTCTTT. This rearrangement joins TRBV5-1 to TRBJ1-1; D unclear. The CDR3 has 13 residues. The V end lost 4 bases, the J end lost 0 bases, and 7 bases lay between the germline ends. Germline CDR1 SGHRS, CDR2 YFSETQ.

CDR3 nucleotide sequence: TGTGCCAGTAGTATGAGTCCGCCTAGCAATCAGCCCCAGCATTTT. Translated, it gives CASSMSPPSNQPQHF. The rearrangement links TRBV19 to TRBJ1-5; D not resolved. Germline assignment: CDR1 LNHDA and CDR2 SQIVND (reference sequence). This CDR3 has 15 amino acids. The V end was cut by 3 bases, the J end by 0 bases, with 9 bases between. The entire variable domain, with the rest obtained from reference TRBV19 and TRBJ1-5, is as follows: DGGITQSPKYLFRKEGQNVTLSCEQNLNHDAMYWYRQDPGQGLRLIYYSQIVNDFQKGDIAEGYSVSREKKESFPLTVTSAQKNPTAFYLCASSMSPPSNQPQHFGDGTRLSIL.

The chain recombines TRBV2 with TRBJ2-6, with D hard to call. The CDR3 loop spans 16 amino acids. Between the trimmed V and J ends, which lost 5 bases and 2 bases, there was a span of 13 bases. Germline V gene lookup returns CDR1 SNHLY and CDR2 FYNNEI. CDR3 in amino acids: CASSSTGKAGANVLTF. CDR3 DNA sequence: TGTGCCAGCAGTTCGACCGGCAAGGCTGGGGCCAACGTCCTGACTTTC. Full variable domain (rest looked up from reference TRBV2 and TRBJ2-6): EPEVTQTPSHQVTQMGQEVILRCVPISNHLYFYWYRQILGQKVEFLVSFYNNEISEKSEIFDDQFSVERPDGSNFTLKIRSTKLEDSAMYFCASSSTGKAGANVLTFGAGSRLTVL.

This clone was recorded at least ten times. The same CDR3 arises from other DNA sequences in this sample as well. The chain recombines TRBV27 with TRBJ2-5; D may correspond to TRBD1 or TRBD2 (6 bases each). CDR3 length: 13 residues. From germline, CDR1 is MNHEY and CDR2 SMNVEV (reference sequence). The V and J ends lost 2 bases and 5 bases respectively, with 9 bases between them. The CDR3 loop reads CASSLQGRETQYF. CDR3 DNA: TGTGCCAGCAGTTTACAGGGGAGGGAGACCCAGTACTTC.

This clone showed up just once. The CDR3 DNA reads TGTGCCAGCAGTTGGGCAGGGGGCATTTACGAGCAGTACTTC. Residues: CASSWAGGIYEQYF. The V call is TRBV25-1, the J call TRBJ2-5; 8 bases agree with TRBD1. The J call may be incorrect, as the DNA end agrees better with TRBJ2-7. Germline CDR1 reads MGHDK; CDR2 reads SYGVNS. CDR3 length equals 14 residues.

V is TRBV5-6 and J is TRBJ1-4, with unresolved D. This CDR3 is built from 16 residues. Deletions cut 4 bases from V and 8 bases from J, with 21 bases between. Germline V CDR1 and CDR2: SGHDT, YYEEEE. This chain's CDR3 is CASSEYLRGRVEKLFF. The CDR3 coding sequence is TGTGCCAGCAGCGAATACTTACGCGGGAGGGTGGAAAAACTGTTTTTT.